Given below is one TCR beta chain in context. Its target is unknown. The data originate from a study of beta chain features in type 1 diabetes. Study at large: There were 107,917,701 sorted cells examined across all samples. Study-wide results and caveats: Type 1 diabetes patients showed a moderate but significant shortening of TCRB CDR3s in all four CD4+ subsets.

Naive, central memory, regulatory and stem cell-like memory cells within the CD4+ compartment were sorted using CD45RO/CCR7/CD25/CD127/CD95/CD27. Without exception, sorted populations had purity beyond 95%. The entirety of the isolated RNA underwent reverse transcription, so expressed TCRB transcripts were sequenced. The method was immunoSEQ multiplex PCR; TCRdb's version includes in-frame clones alone and lacks a portion of them. The data hold 550,000 to 850,000 clones, with over 10% observed a single time. Sequencing used naive CD4+ T cells from blood. This sequence was found in a man between 18 and 29 years old with type 1 diabetes.

CDR3 amino acids: CASSFLGLDEKLFF. The DNA for the CDR3 is TGTGCCAGCAGCTTTCTAGGGCTGGATGAAAAACTGTTTTTT. The V call is TRBV5-6, the J call TRBJ1-4; D is ambiguous. The V and J ends lost 2 bases and 6 bases respectively, with 11 bases between them. This CDR3 is 14 amino acids long. Germline V CDR1 and CDR2: SGHDT, YYEEEE.